This T cell receptor beta chain was observed in a study of response to subunit inactivated influenza vaccine. The V end lost 2 bases, the J end lost 4 bases, and 16 bases lay between the germline ends. This CDR3 has 16 residues. Germline-derived CDR1 and CDR2 are LGHNA and YNFKEQ. As to this clonotype: Its antigen is not identified.

TCRdb analysed the RT-PCR reads with MiXCR anew, one entry per CDR3 protein. The data show about 540,000 distinct CDR3 sequences, with about 14% seen just once and 11% held by the top ten. The study's findings and limits: Authors suggested each seasonal flu vaccination may recruit only limited numbers of new T cells.

Here the sequenced sample was PBMCs from blood, taken 12 days after vaccination. The chain combines TRBV4-2 with TRBJ2-3, with D maybe TRBD1 (5 bases). The sequence was collected from a man aged 45-60 years who received an inactivated influenza vaccine. This CDR3 reads CASSQLTVSSADTQYF. The CDR3 region has the DNA TGTGCCAGCAGCCAATTGACAGTGTCTAGTGCAGATACGCAGTATTTT.